These 31 T cell receptor beta chains share one sample of origin, sequenced in a study of a mutant IDH1 vaccine in newly diagnosed glioma. Antigens of these TCRs are unknown. Noted time point: week 11, during vaccination. Doses consisted of 300 ug of mutant IDH1 20-mer peptide each, paired with topical imiquimod. This table comes from immunoSEQ multiplex PCR, and its TCRdb copy is limited to in-frame clones, with some not included. The sample carries tens of thousands of clones, 84% recorded once. The sequenced sample was PBMCs, obtained from a glioma patient whose treatment included an IDH1 peptide vaccine. The source is a middle-aged man with glioma.

This sequence joins TRBV7-9 and TRBJ2-4, with D possibly matching TRBD2 (5 bases). The length of the CDR3 is 14 residues. Trimming removed 1 base at V and 8 bases at J, with 12 bases between. Per germline, CDR1 SEHNR and CDR2 FQNEAQ (reference sequence). In DNA, the CDR3 is TGTGCCAGCAGCTTAGGAGGGCCGCTGGACATTCAGTACTTC. As protein: CASSLGGPLDIQYF. Full variable domain (rest looked up from reference TRBV7-9 and TRBJ2-4): DTGVSQNPRHKITKRGQNVTFRCDPISEHNRLYWYRQTLGQGPEFLTYFQNEAQLEKSRLLSDRFSAERPKGSFSTLEIQRTEQGDSAMYLCASSLGGPLDIQYFGAGTRLSVL.

The chain combines TRBV27 with TRBJ2-7; D is unresolved. The germline V gene has CDR1 MNHEY and CDR2 SMNVEV (reference sequence). This CDR3 is built from 14 residues. The V end was cut by 0 bases, the J end by 2 bases, with 8 bases between. CDR3 nucleotides: TGTGCCAGCAGTTTATCCCCGGCAACCTACGAGCAGTACTTC. Its protein product is CASSLSPATYEQYF.

The chain links TRBV9 to TRBJ2-1; possibly TRBD1 or TRBD2 for D (5 bases each). The V and J ends lost 1 base and 3 bases respectively, with 11 bases between them. There are 15 residues in the CDR3. Germline V gene data show CDR1 as SGDLS and CDR2 as YYNGEE. CDR3 residues: CASSVRGQGYNEQFF. Here the CDR3 DNA reads TGTGCCAGCAGCGTAAGAGGGCAGGGCTACAATGAGCAGTTCTTC.

Here the CDR3 DNA reads TGTGCCAGCTCACGCGACAGGGAGGGCTACGAGCAGTACTTC. Translating gives CASSRDREGYEQYF. The rearrangement links TRBV18 to TRBJ2-7; either TRBD1 or TRBD2 may supply D (7 bases each). The V end lost 4 bases, the J end lost 3 bases, and 13 bases lay between the germline ends. This CDR3 has 14 amino acids. Germline CDR1 KGHSH, CDR2 LQKENI.

CDR3 in amino acids: CASSEERGLGSSYNEQFF. CDR3 DNA: TGTGCCAGCAGTGAAGAACGAGGTTTGGGTAGCTCCTACAATGAGCAGTTCTTC. The chain is built from TRBV25-1 and TRBJ2-1; the D is unclear. V was cut by 2 bases and J by 0 bases, with 17 bases left in between. The CDR3 is 18 residues long. Germline CDR1 MGHDK, CDR2 SYGVNS.

The rearrangement uses TRBV5-1 and TRBJ2-1; D remains unclear. This CDR3 is built from 12 residues. Per the germline V gene, CDR1 is SGHRS and CDR2 is YFSETQ. V was pared by 0 bases and J by 6 bases, with 4 bases between. CDR3 sequence reads: CASSLVLNEQFF. In DNA form, the CDR3 reads TGCGCCAGCAGCTTGGTGCTCAATGAGCAGTTCTTC. The entire variable domain, with the rest obtained from reference TRBV5-1 and TRBJ2-1, is as follows: KAGVTQTPRYLIKTRGQQVTLSCSPISGHRSVSWYQQTPGQGLQFLFEYFSETQRNKGNFPGRFSGRQFSNSRSEMNVSTLELGDSALYLCASSLVLNEQFFGPGTRLTVL.

This clone was seen more than once but under ten times. The V call is TRBV19, the J call TRBJ1-2, with a possible D match to TRBD1 (5 bases). Germline V gene data show CDR1 as LNHDA and CDR2 as SQIVND (reference sequence). This CDR3 contains 12 residues. The V gene lost 6 bases and the J gene lost 4 bases, with 9 bases spanning the gap. CDR3 in DNA: TGTGCCAGTAGAGAGACAGCCTATGGCTACACCTTC. Its translation: CASRETAYGYTF.

The genes are TRBV4-1 and TRBJ2-7; no clear D. The CDR3 totals 14 residues. Germline CDR1 MGHRA, CDR2 YSYEKL. With 1 base removed from V and 6 bases from J, the gap between germline ends came to 13 bases. This chain's CDR3 is CASSQARTGGEQYF. CDR3 bases: TGCGCCAGCAGCCAAGCTAGGACCGGCGGCGAGCAGTACTTC.

The chain is built from TRBV18 and TRBJ2-2; D uncertain. V was shortened by 3 bases and J by 6 bases, with 11 bases between the two germline ends. CDR1 is KGHSH and CDR2 is LQKENI in the germline V gene. This CDR3 contains 14 residues. The CDR3 spells CASSPSMTSGELFF. The CDR3 nucleotides read TGTGCCAGCTCACCGTCTATGACCTCCGGGGAGCTGTTTTTT.

The genes are TRBV18 and TRBJ2-2, with 12 bases matching TRBD1. CDR3 length equals 16 residues. V lost 10 bases to trimming and J lost 4 bases; unmatched junction nucleotides: 10. Germline CDR1 is KGHSH and CDR2 is LQKENI. CDR3 loop: CATIRDRGRSTGELFF. The CDR3 DNA reads as TGTGCCACAATCCGGGACAGGGGGCGAAGCACCGGGGAGCTGTTTTTT.

V and J are TRBV19 and TRBJ1-2; D unclear. CDR1 LNHDA and CDR2 SQIVND come from the germline V gene (reference sequence). The CDR3 loop spans 14 amino acids. The V gene lost 3 bases and the J gene lost 7 bases, with 15 bases spanning the gap. The CDR3 DNA is TGTGCCAGTAGTATGTTTACAGCTAGCTTTGGCTACACCTTC. Its translation: CASSMFTASFGYTF.

This clone has only one observation. The genes are TRBV7-9 and TRBJ2-5, with 9 bases that match TRBD1. Germline assignment: CDR1 SEHNR and CDR2 FQNEAQ (reference sequence). The CDR3 length is 15 residues. V shed 5 bases and J 4 bases; nucleotides not matched to a gene: 8. CDR3 region: CASSRIGQGRETQYF. In nucleotides, the CDR3 is TGTGCCAGCAGCCGGATTGGACAGGGGAGAGAGACCCAGTACTTC. Based on the CDR3 plus reference TRBV7-9 and TRBJ2-5, the full variable domain is DTGVSQNPRHKITKRGQNVTFRCDPISEHNRLYWYRQTLGQGPEFLTYFQNEAQLEKSRLLSDRFSAERPKGSFSTLEIQRTEQGDSAMYLCASSRIGQGRETQYFGPGTRLLVL.

This chain joins TRBV7-2 and TRBJ2-3, with D perhaps TRBD2 (5 bases). This CDR3 is built from 14 residues. The V gene lost 1 base and the J gene lost 3 bases, with 8 bases spanning the gap. CDR1 is SGHTA and CDR2 is FQGNSA in the germline V gene. In DNA, the CDR3 is TGTGCCAGCAGCTTAGGAGGGAAAACAGATACGCAGTATTTT. It codes for CASSLGGKTDTQYF.

The V gene is TRBV7-9, the J gene TRBJ1-5; D possibly corresponds to TRBD1 (6 bases). The CDR3 spans 15 residues. Germline assignment: CDR1 SEHNR and CDR2 FQNEAQ (reference sequence). V lost 1 base to trimming and J lost 5 bases, with 12 bases between them. CDR3 DNA: TGTGCCAGCAGCTTAGAGGGGGGCGCTTATCAGCCCCAGCATTTT. Translating gives CASSLEGGAYQPQHF.

CDR3 protein: CASSLYGYEQYF. CDR3 sequence (DNA): TGTGCCAGCAGCTTATATGGTTATGAGCAGTACTTC. The V and J genes are TRBV7-2 and TRBJ2-7; no clear D gene. The CDR3 has 12 residues. Germline values: CDR1 SGHTA, CDR2 FQGNSA. Trimming removed 2 bases from V and 7 bases from J, with 9 bases in between.

This clone was seen only once. The chain uses TRBV18 and TRBJ2-5; 7 bases map to TRBD1. The germline V gene has CDR1 KGHSH and CDR2 LQKENI. V gave up 4 bases and J gave up 2 bases; unmatched junction bases: 1. There are 13 residues in the CDR3. The CDR3 DNA sequence: TGTGCCAGCTCACGGGACAGTCAAGAGACCCAGTACTTC. This gives the protein CASSRDSQETQYF. Supplemented by reference TRBV18 and TRBJ2-5, the full variable domain reads NAGVMQNPRHLVRRRGQEARLRCSPMKGHSHVYWYRQLPEEGLKFMVYLQKENIIDESGMPKERFSAEFPKEGPSILRIQQVVRGDSAAYFCASSRDSQETQYFGPGTRLLVL.

J is TRBJ2-1 and V is TRBV11-2; D is ambiguous. CDR1 and CDR2 from the germline V gene are SGHAT and FQNNGV. V was shortened by 1 base and J by 2 bases, with 9 bases between the two germline ends. The CDR3 totals 15 residues. The CDR3 here is CASSLGLPAYNEQFF. CDR3 DNA sequence: TGTGCCAGCAGCTTAGGTCTGCCGGCCTACAATGAGCAGTTCTTC.

A few counts support this clone. This chain connects TRBV4-3 to TRBJ2-7; D is tentatively TRBD1 or TRBD2 (5 bases each). Trimming stripped 1 base from V and 6 bases from J, with 10 bases between. Per germline, CDR1 LGHNA and CDR2 YSLEER. The CDR3 covers 13 residues. The CDR3 DNA is TGCGCCAGCAGCCAAGTGACTGGGGGCGAGCAGTACTTC. It encodes CASSQVTGGEQYF.

The chain is built from TRBV6-5 and TRBJ2-1; D is perhaps TRBD2 (6 bases). The germline V gene encodes CDR1 MNHEY and CDR2 SVGAGI. This CDR3 region has 16 residues. V lost 0 bases and J lost 1, with 10 bases in between. The DNA for the CDR3 is TGTGCCAGCAGTTACTCGAGACTAGGGTCCTACAATGAGCAGTTCTTC. Protein product: CASSYSRLGSYNEQFF.

J is TRBJ2-5 and V is TRBV5-1; 9 positions match TRBD1. Germline V CDR1 and CDR2: SGHRS, YFSETQ. The CDR3 has 14 residues. Trimming at V came to 4 bases and at J to 4 bases, leaving 5 bases not matched to a gene. CDR3 in amino acids: CASSTGQGRETQYF. The CDR3 DNA is TGCGCCAGCAGCACCGGACAGGGGCGAGAGACCCAGTACTTC.

V is TRBV14 and J is TRBJ2-3; 7 nucleotides align to TRBD2. The germline CDR1 and CDR2 sequences are SGHDN and FVKESK. This CDR3 is built from 14 residues. J gave up 0 bases and V 6 bases, and 3 bases lay outside the gene matches. The chain's CDR3 is CASRPGLSTDTQYF. The CDR3, as DNA: TGTGCCAGCAGACCGGGACTAAGCACAGATACGCAGTATTTT.

V and J are TRBV5-1 and TRBJ2-3, with D maybe TRBD1 (6 bases). Per germline, CDR1 SGHRS and CDR2 YFSETQ. CDR3 length: 13 amino acids. V shed 3 bases and J shed 4 bases, with 9 bases lying between them. CDR3 DNA: TGCGCCAGCAGCTGGGGACAATCAGATACGCAGTATTTT. It translates to CASSWGQSDTQYF.

V is TRBV28 and J is TRBJ2-7; D uncertain. The germline V gene encodes CDR1 MDHEN and CDR2 SYDVKM. The CDR3 consists of 12 residues. V shed 6 bases and J shed 0 bases, with 6 bases lying between them. This chain's CDR3 is CASRPRSYEQYF. In DNA, the CDR3 is TGTGCCAGCAGACCCCGCTCCTACGAGCAGTACTTC.

V and J are TRBV9 and TRBJ2-1, with D perhaps matching TRBD2 (6 bases). V gave up 3 bases and J gave up 3 bases, with 13 bases separating them. Germline values: CDR1 SGDLS, CDR2 YYNGEE. The CDR3 loop spans 15 amino acids. The CDR3 sequence: CASSAPGLLYNEQFF. CDR3 coding DNA: TGTGCCAGCAGCGCGCCGGGACTGCTCTACAATGAGCAGTTCTTC.

The V gene is TRBV14, the J gene TRBJ2-7, with TRBD1 identical over 9 bases. The length of the CDR3 is 19 residues. Germline lookup yields CDR1 SGHDN and CDR2 FVKESK. V shed 4 bases, J shed 4 bases, and the junction held 20 bases outside the gene matches. The CDR3 DNA sequence: TGTGCCAGCAGCCCCGGACCAGGACAGGGGCCATGGCAGATATACGAGCAGTACTTC. The encoded protein is CASSPGPGQGPWQIYEQYF.

The chain uses TRBV25-1 and TRBJ2-5, with unresolved D. Germline CDR1 reads MGHDK; CDR2 reads SYGVNS. CDR3 length: 15 amino acids. Trimming took off 5 bases at V and 5 bases at J, with 18 bases between the two ends. The CDR3 coding sequence is TGTGCCAGCAGTACACCCGATAATGGCTGGGAGACCCAGTACTTC. It specifies CASSTPDNGWETQYF.

J is TRBJ2-3 and V is TRBV6-5; 8 positions agree with TRBD2. The CDR3 loop spans 14 amino acids. Germline lookup yields CDR1 MNHEY and CDR2 SVGAGI. With V trimmed by 4 bases and J by 6 bases, 6 bases remained unmatched. CDR3 sequence reads: CASSLHSGTDTQYF. CDR3 coding DNA: TGTGCCAGCAGTTTACATAGCGGGACGGATACGCAGTATTTT.

J is TRBJ1-2 and V is TRBV5-1; the D is unclear. Trimming stripped 4 bases from V and 0 bases from J, with 10 bases between. Germline V CDR1 and CDR2: SGHRS, YFSETQ. There are 14 residues in the CDR3. The DNA for the CDR3 is TGCGCCAGCAGCCAGGCCTCACCTAACTATGGCTACACCTTC. This codes for CASSQASPNYGYTF. The complete variable domain, with remaining parts taken from reference TRBV5-1 and TRBJ1-2, reads KAGVTQTPRYLIKTRGQQVTLSCSPISGHRSVSWYQQTPGQGLQFLFEYFSETQRNKGNFPGRFSGRQFSNSRSEMNVSTLELGDSALYLCASSQASPNYGYTFGSGTRLTVV.

This chain joins TRBV27 and TRBJ2-7; 8 positions match TRBD2. The CDR3 covers 13 residues. Germline V CDR1 and CDR2: MNHEY, SMNVEV (reference sequence). The ends lost 6 bases at V and 3 bases at J; junction bases unmatched: 4. CDR3 nucleotide sequence: TGTGCCAGCAGCAAACTAGCGGACTACGAGCAGTACTTC. Translated, it gives CASSKLADYEQYF.

This chain links TRBV6-1 with TRBJ2-3; D call uncertain. V lost 2 bases and J 0 bases, leaving 6 bases between the germline ends. The germline V gene has CDR1 MNHNS and CDR2 SASEGT. The CDR3 loop spans 14 amino acids. The CDR3 is CASSEYGSTDTQYF. For the CDR3, the DNA is TGTGCCAGCAGTGAATATGGCAGCACAGATACGCAGTATTTT.

V is TRBV4-2 and J is TRBJ2-7, with a possible D match to TRBD1 (5 bases). Trimming pared 1 base from V and 2 bases from J, leaving 12 bases between. This CDR3 comprises 15 residues. The germline gives CDR1 LGHNA, CDR2 YNFKEQ. CDR3 nucleotide sequence: TGTGCCAGCAGCCAAGGCCCCGACAGTACCTACGAGCAGTACTTC. Translated, it gives CASSQGPDSTYEQYF.